Described below is a single T cell receptor (beta chain) sequence and its context. Its antigen is unknown. The source of the sample is a study of radiation and T cells in renal cell carcinoma. This table comes from immunoSEQ multiplex PCR, and its TCRdb copy is limited to in-frame clones, with some not included. The sample contains 150,000 or so clones, approximately 90% of which appear only once. Study-wide findings and caveats: No pretreatment tumor biopsies were available for baseline clonotypes.

Germline CDR1 MDHEN, CDR2 SYDVKM. The CDR3 runs 12 residues. Trimming shortened V by 5 bases and J by 7 bases, and 12 bases separated the two germline ends. Time point of the sample: baseline pretreatment blood. Stated treatment: 15 Gy SBRT to primary tumor, nephrectomy 4 weeks later. The patient's renal cell carcinoma had clear cell pathology. The chain has TRBV28 and TRBJ2-7; D unclear. The material was blood, obtained from a patient whose treatment included radiotherapy and nephrectomy. The receptor was isolated from a woman aged 70-85 years with renal cell carcinoma. Here the CDR3 DNA reads TGTGCCAGCAGTACTGGCAGTCCAGAGCAGTACTTC. Protein product: CASSTGSPEQYF.